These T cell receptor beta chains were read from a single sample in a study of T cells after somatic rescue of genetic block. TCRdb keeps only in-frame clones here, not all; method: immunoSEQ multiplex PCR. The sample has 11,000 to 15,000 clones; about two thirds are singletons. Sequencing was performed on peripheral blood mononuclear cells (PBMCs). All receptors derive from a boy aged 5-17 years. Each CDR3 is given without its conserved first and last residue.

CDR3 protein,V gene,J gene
ATSRFAGTGVQPQH,TRBV15,TRBJ1-5
ASSPTGSLAKNIQY,TRBV19,TRBJ2-4
ASSLAGGLGNIQY,TRBV5-1,TRBJ2-4
ASSSTSLGVFPETSTDTQY,TRBV28,TRBJ2-3
SALGWTGYEQY,TRBV29-1,TRBJ2-7
ASANLQGGRYT,TRBV6-6,TRBJ1-2
ASSSGTDNSPLH,TRBV27,TRBJ1-6
ASSISDRRSGANVLT,TRBV19,TRBJ2-6
ASSRGTSGRYEQY,TRBV7-9,TRBJ2-7
ASSPTNSDQETQY,TRBV7-7,TRBJ2-5
ASSRQEINTGELF,TRBV7-9,TRBJ2-2
ASSIGASGSRTGELF,TRBV19,TRBJ2-2
AWSVSSVDTQY,TRBV30,TRBJ2-3
ASSRVGGDYGYT,TRBV6-5,TRBJ1-2
ASSPGQGGTDTQY,TRBV18,TRBJ2-3
ASSESGPGANVLT,TRBV10-1,TRBJ2-6
ASSLSRVTAFYGYT,TRBV11-2,TRBJ1-2
ASSLVSPLNEQY,TRBV5-6,TRBJ2-7
ASSYSRGVYEQY,TRBV6-6,TRBJ2-7
ASSKGKRGRMDEQY,TRBV21-1,TRBJ2-7
ASSLASSYEQY,TRBV5-6,TRBJ2-7
ASSPGGVHTEAF,TRBV18,TRBJ1-1
ASSEYGQANTEAF,TRBV25-1,TRBJ1-1
ASSLSPGQVY,TRBV7-6,TRBJ2-7
ASNPTSGANYGYT,TRBV2,TRBJ1-2
ASSFHGEQF,TRBV27,TRBJ2-1
ASSVEPTGTGGQNGYT,TRBV9,TRBJ1-2
ASSYSGDSPLH,TRBV6-6,TRBJ1-6
ASSRRDRVVNEQF,TRBV28,TRBJ2-1
ATLAGAAVGEQY,TRBV28,TRBJ2-7
AWRTVGPYEQY,TRBV30,NA
ASSQDWGYNSPLH,TRBV14,TRBJ1-6
ASSLVSVRETQY,TRBV7-8,TRBJ2-5
ASSGQGANYGYT,TRBV2,TRBJ1-2
ASSRDGSSTDTQY,TRBV6-4,TRBJ2-3
ASSPGGWTKGTQY,TRBV13,TRBJ2-5
ASSPGTASYNEQF,TRBV18,TRBJ2-1
ASSPRDTQETQY,TRBV18,TRBJ2-5
ASSTRDIQY,TRBV6-6,TRBJ2-4
ASSFSGANVLT,TRBV7-9,TRBJ2-6
ASSAPGLITDTQY,TRBV9,TRBJ2-3